Sequencing of this TCR beta chain was carried out in a study of T cell repertoires in cytomegalovirus infection. This clonotype was picked up many times. Its target is not known. The germline V gene encodes CDR1 SGHVS and CDR2 FNYEAQ. Trimming at V came to 5 bases and at J to 6 bases, leaving 18 bases not matched to a gene. The CDR3 is made up of 17 amino acids. TCRdb re-called the reads through MiXCR, storing one row per CDR3 protein. The repertoire holds fewer than 850,000 distinct CDR3 sequences, with around 29% as singletons. The sample in question was cultured CD8+ T cells from PBMCs, obtained from culture after CMV antigen stimulation. V and J are TRBV7-6 and TRBJ1-1, with TRBD1 matching 7 bases. This sequence originates from a human donor in good health (CMV status not recorded). Some clones in this sample may be carry-over from other donors' samples. The CDR3 DNA is TGTGCCAGCAGCCCCATAGCAGGGACAAGAAGGGGGCCTGAAGCTTTCTTT. It yields the protein CASSPIAGTRRGPEAFF.